The clone carrying this T cell receptor beta chain was found a few times. This sample is part of a study of human T cells and chemical hapten exposure. V was pared by 1 base and J by 7 bases, with 11 bases between. Germline CDR1 reads DFQATT; CDR2 reads SNEGSKA (reference sequence). The CDR3 loop spans 14 amino acids. Time point defined: pre-sensitization, week 0. Noted treatment: therapeutic diphenylcyclopropenone sensitization with weekly scalp DPC. TCRdb processed the RACE reads anew with MiXCR; each CDR3 protein has one entry. The sample gives 350,000 to 450,000 distinct CDR3 sequences, 5.1% of which show up once; 2.6% is in the top ten.

The TCR originated in a woman aged 45 to 65 with alopecia areata. Some clones in this sample may be carry-over from other donors' samples. V usage is TRBV20-1 and J usage is TRBJ1-6; weak D call: TRBD1 (6 bases). Sequenced material: whole blood, taken in connection with sensitization to the hapten diphenylcyclopropenone (DPC). The CDR3: CSARGRGHNSPLHF. In DNA form, the CDR3 reads TGCAGTGCTAGAGGAAGGGGACACAATTCACCCCTCCACTTT.